These 20 T cell receptor beta chains were sequenced from one sample in a study of cytomegalovirus exposure and HLA in healthy donors. PCR amplification relied on 60 Vbeta primers (plus 13 Jbeta primers). Some clones are missing from TCRdb's copy, which holds only in-frame ones; the method was immunoSEQ multiplex PCR. This sample has 150,000 to 200,000 clones, with around 81% found just once. Sequenced input: PBMCs. Source of these receptors: a man aged 18 to 30 in good health and CMV-seronegative.

The chain links TRBV4-1 to TRBJ1-5; D is unclear. The CDR3 is 16 residues long. Trimming shortened V by 1 base and J by 1 base, and 11 bases separated the two germline ends. From germline, CDR1 is MGHRA and CDR2 YSYEKL. Here the CDR3 DNA reads TGCGCCAGCAGCCAAGTCCCGGGGAGGAGCAATCAGCCCCAGCATTTT. Protein product: CASSQVPGRSNQPQHF.

The V gene is TRBV6-6, the J gene TRBJ1-2; no reliable D call. CDR1 and CDR2 (germline): MNHNY, SVGAGI (reference sequence). This CDR3 is built from 10 residues. Trimming took 5 bases from V and 5 from J, leaving 3 bases between them. The CDR3 spells CASSTYGYTF. The CDR3 region has the DNA TGTGCCAGCAGTACATATGGCTACACCTTC.

The chain uses TRBV28 and TRBJ2-7, with 7 bases aligning to TRBD1. V shed 9 bases, J shed 2 bases, and the junction held 7 bases outside the gene matches. Looked up from germline, CDR1 is MDHEN and CDR2 is SYDVKM. The CDR3 is made up of 13 amino acids. CDR3 in DNA: TGTGCCAGTTACAGGGGTGGAACCTACGAGCAGTACTTC. This sequence encodes CASYRGGTYEQYF. The full variable domain, rest sourced from reference TRBV28 and TRBJ2-7, is DVKVTQSSRYLVKRTGEKVFLECVQDMDHENMFWYRQDPGLGLRLIYFSYDVKMKEKGDIPEGYSVSREKKERFSLILESASTNQTSMYLCASYRGGTYEQYFGPGTRLTVT.

V gene TRBV29-1 combines with J gene TRBJ2-1; a weak D match, TRBD1 (6 bases). Germline CDR1 SQVTM, CDR2 ANQGSEA. V was shortened by 4 bases and J by 0 bases, with 13 bases between the two germline ends. The CDR3 extends over 15 amino acids. Here the CDR3 DNA reads TGCAGCGTTGGGCTTGACAGGTCCTCCTACAATGAGCAGTTCTTC. Translating it yields CSVGLDRSSYNEQFF.

The rearrangement uses TRBV10-3 and TRBJ1-1, with 9 bases identical to TRBD1. The CDR3 sequence is 14 residues long. Per germline, CDR1 ENHRY and CDR2 SYGVKD. V shed 4 bases, J shed 6 bases, and the junction held 6 bases outside the gene matches. As DNA, the CDR3 is TGTGCCATCAGTGGTACGGGACAGGGTGCTGAAGCTTTCTTT. Its protein product is CAISGTGQGAEAFF.

The V call is TRBV7-6, the J call TRBJ1-4; possible D gene TRBD1, 5 bases. The CDR3 has 15 residues. With 6 bases removed from V and 4 bases from J, the gap between germline ends came to 15 bases. Germline loops: CDR1 SGHVS, CDR2 FNYEAQ. The CDR3 DNA sequence: TGTGCCAGCAGAGAGTCAGGGCTGGATAATGAAAAACTGTTTTTT. Protein product: CASRESGLDNEKLFF.

This chain links TRBV7-2 with TRBJ2-5; tentatively, D is TRBD2 (5 bases). This CDR3 region has 13 residues. Germline CDR1 SGHTA, CDR2 FQGNSA. With 4 bases removed from V and 9 bases from J, the gap between germline ends came to 15 bases. The chain's CDR3 is CASSYGEPPAQYF. The CDR3 DNA reads TGTGCCAGCAGCTACGGGGAGCCGCCGGCCCAGTACTTC. Variable domain in full (rest from reference TRBV7-2 and TRBJ2-5): GAGVSQSPSNKVTEKGKDVELRCDPISGHTALYWYRQSLGQGLEFLIYFQGNSAPDKSGLPSDRFSAERTGGSVSTLTIQRTQQEDSAVYLCASSYGEPPAQYFGPGTRLLVL.

V is TRBV5-8 and J is TRBJ2-7, with D perhaps TRBD1 (6 bases). Germline V gives CDR1 SGHTS, CDR2 YDEGEE. Deletions cut 0 bases from V and 2 bases from J, with 12 bases between. The CDR3 runs to 15 residues. CDR3 amino acids: CASSLGSTGTYEQYF. The CDR3 region has the DNA TGTGCCAGCAGCTTGGGGTCTACAGGGACCTACGAGCAGTACTTC.

V and J are TRBV19 and TRBJ2-3; TRBD2 agrees at 10 bases. The CDR3 totals 16 residues. Germline CDR1 reads LNHDA; CDR2 reads SQIVND (reference sequence). Unmatched junction bases numbered 10, after V lost 5 bases and J lost 5 bases. This CDR3 is CASSGPGAGGLDTQYF. CDR3 DNA sequence: TGTGCCAGTAGTGGACCCGGAGCGGGGGGGCTAGATACGCAGTATTTT.

This chain links TRBV6-5 with TRBJ1-1, with D maybe TRBD1 (6 bases). V was shortened by 6 bases and J by 7 bases, with 18 bases between the two germline ends. This CDR3 has 14 amino acids. Germline assignment: CDR1 MNHEY and CDR2 SVGAGI. In nucleotides, the CDR3 is TGTGCCAGCAGGAGAACAGGGAAGCGGGGTGAAGCTTTCTTT. Amino acid sequence: CASRRTGKRGEAFF.

V gene TRBV30 combines with J gene TRBJ1-4, with D unclear. CDR3 length: 13 residues. Germline V gene sequence: CDR1 GTSNPN, CDR2 SVGIG (reference sequence). Between the trimmed V and J ends, which lost 4 bases and 2 bases, there was a span of 8 bases. The DNA for the CDR3 is TGTGCCTGGACCGACGGGACTAATGAAAAACTGTTTTTT. It encodes CAWTDGTNEKLFF.

The rearrangement links TRBV10-2 to TRBJ2-7; 8 bases agree with TRBD1. The CDR3 is 14 amino acids. V lost 7 bases and J lost 4; bases outside the gene matches: 9. CDR1 and CDR2 (germline): WSHSY, SAAADI. CDR3 in amino acids: CASTLAGTGYEQYF. CDR3 coding DNA: TGCGCCAGCACCCTCGCCGGGACAGGATACGAGCAGTACTTC.

The V call is TRBV7-9, the J call TRBJ2-7; 11 bases align to TRBD1. Germline values: CDR1 SEHNR, CDR2 FQNEAQ (reference sequence). This CDR3 has 16 amino acids. J was trimmed by 1 base and V by 5 bases; bases with no gene match: 7. CDR3 in DNA: TGTGCCAGCAGCACGGGACAGGGGGACAAGTCCTACGAGCAGTACTTC. It encodes CASSTGQGDKSYEQYF.

The rearrangement uses TRBV11-2 and TRBJ2-7; 7 bases fit TRBD1. The CDR3 is 13 amino acids. Trimming at V came to 5 bases and at J to 9 bases, leaving 10 bases not matched to a gene. Germline V gene lookup returns CDR1 SGHAT and CDR2 FQNNGV. The CDR3 DNA reads TGTGCCAGCAGCCCCGAACAGGGGATGGTGCAGTACTTC. Translation gives CASSPEQGMVQYF.

The V and J genes are TRBV4-3 and TRBJ1-2; D is unclear. The CDR3 runs 14 residues. In germline, CDR1 is LGHNA, CDR2 YSLEER. The V end was cut by 3 bases, the J end by 6 bases, with 14 bases between. The CDR3 nucleotides read TGCGCCAGCAGCCAGACGAACCAGGATGATGGCTACACCTTC. Amino acids: CASSQTNQDDGYTF.

The V and J genes are TRBV18 and TRBJ2-2; no reliable D call. This CDR3 is built from 14 residues. The V gene lost 0 bases and the J gene lost 0 bases, with 2 bases spanning the gap. In germline, CDR1 is KGHSH, CDR2 LQKENI. As DNA, the CDR3 is TGTGCCAGCTCACCACCCACGAACACCGGGGAGCTGTTTTTT. This translates into CASSPPTNTGELFF.

The gene calls are TRBV6-1 and TRBJ1-5; 8 bases map to TRBD1. The J segment lost 5 bases and the V segment lost 6 bases, leaving 6 bases of the junction unmatched. CDR3 length: 14 amino acids. The germline gives CDR1 MNHNS, CDR2 SASEGT. The CDR3 DNA is TGTGCCAGCAGGCAGACAGGGGAATATCAGCCCCAGCATTTT. Residues: CASRQTGEYQPQHF.

V and J are TRBV19 and TRBJ2-7; D is possibly TRBD1 (5 bases). CDR1 LNHDA and CDR2 SQIVND come from the germline V gene (reference sequence). V dropped 6 bases and J dropped 2 bases, with 17 bases sitting between them. CDR3 length: 15 amino acids. The CDR3 loop is CASSPQPQGTYEQYF. For the CDR3, the DNA is TGTGCCAGTAGCCCGCAACCTCAGGGAACCTACGAGCAGTACTTC.

V is TRBV19 and J is TRBJ1-5; 8 positions match TRBD1. The trim removed 6 bases at V and 3 bases at J, leaving 16 bases unmatched. CDR1 is LNHDA and CDR2 is SQIVND in the germline V gene (reference sequence). CDR3 size: 18 residues. The CDR3 nucleotides read TGTGCCAGTAGAGTCGGGACAGGCTATACGGCTACCAATCAGCCCCAGCATTTT. Protein sequence: CASRVGTGYTATNQPQHF.

V usage is TRBV7-2 and J usage is TRBJ1-5; no reliable D call. There are 14 residues in the CDR3. V lost 3 bases to trimming and J lost 0 bases, with 6 bases between them. The germline gives CDR1 SGHTA, CDR2 FQGNSA. The chain's CDR3 is CASSFTNSNQPQHF. As DNA, the CDR3 is TGTGCCAGCAGCTTTACAAATAGCAATCAGCCCCAGCATTTT.